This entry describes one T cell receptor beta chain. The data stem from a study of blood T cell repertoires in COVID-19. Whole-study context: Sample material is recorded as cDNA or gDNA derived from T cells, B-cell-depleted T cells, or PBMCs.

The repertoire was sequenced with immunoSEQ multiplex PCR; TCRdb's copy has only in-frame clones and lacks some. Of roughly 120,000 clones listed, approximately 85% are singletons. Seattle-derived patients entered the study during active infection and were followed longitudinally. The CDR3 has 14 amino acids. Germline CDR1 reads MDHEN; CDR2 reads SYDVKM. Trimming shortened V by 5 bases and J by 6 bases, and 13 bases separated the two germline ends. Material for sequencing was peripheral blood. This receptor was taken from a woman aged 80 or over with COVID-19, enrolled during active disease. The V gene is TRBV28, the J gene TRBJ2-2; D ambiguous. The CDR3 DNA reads TGTGCCAGCAGTCCCTTAGCTGCATCCGGGGAGCTGTTTTTT. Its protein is CASSPLAASGELFF.